Each of the 13 T cell receptor beta chains below was sequenced from the same sample in a study of cytomegalovirus exposure and HLA in healthy donors. PCR amplification relied on 60 Vbeta primers (plus 13 Jbeta primers). Here immunoSEQ multiplex PCR was the method, and the copy in TCRdb shows in-frame clones only, minus some. The data show 130,000 to 150,000 clones, around three quarters seen once. The sequenced sample was PBMCs. The receptors derive from a man between 35 and 55 years old in good health and CMV-seropositive.

The chain employs TRBV18 and TRBJ1-2; unclear D gene. V was shortened by 3 bases and J by 8 bases, with 19 bases between the two germline ends. The CDR3 is 15 residues long. Germline CDR1 and CDR2: KGHSH and LQKENI. The CDR3 sequence is CASSPYQDGKGGYTF. In DNA, the CDR3 is TGTGCCAGCTCACCCTATCAGGACGGGAAGGGAGGCTACACCTTC.

The CDR3 DNA is TGTGCCAGCACTCCTGACAGGGGCGCCTACGAGCAGTACTTC. This translates into CASTPDRGAYEQYF. The V and J genes are TRBV28 and TRBJ2-7, with 8 nucleotides matching TRBD1. After removal of 7 bases from V and 2 bases from J, the junction contained 7 bases not matched to a gene. Per germline, CDR1 MDHEN and CDR2 SYDVKM. The CDR3 contains 14 residues.

For this clone: One end of the junction does not line up with germline, which may come from a read error. V is TRBV15 and J is TRBJ1-3; D possibly corresponds to TRBD1 (5 bases). Germline assignment: CDR1 LNHNV and CDR2 YYDKDF (reference sequence). The CDR3 has 12 amino acids. The CDR3 coding sequence is TGTGCCACCAGCAGAGATCATAGCCAGGGAATGTTT. Translating it yields CATSRDHSQGMF.

The J gene is TRBJ2-7, the V gene TRBV28; D may be TRBD2 (6 bases). Per germline, CDR1 MDHEN and CDR2 SYDVKM. Trimming took 7 bases from V and 1 from J, leaving 20 bases between them. The CDR3 is made up of 16 amino acids. The CDR3 is CASISGGREASYEQYF. CDR3 sequence (DNA): TGTGCCAGCATCTCCGGTGGCAGGGAGGCTTCCTACGAGCAGTACTTC.

This rearrangement joins TRBV18 to TRBJ2-1; D is perhaps TRBD2 (6 bases). The CDR3 is made up of 19 amino acids. Germline assignment: CDR1 KGHSH and CDR2 LQKENI. V lost 0 bases, J lost 6 bases, and 24 bases lay in between. CDR3 DNA: TGTGCCAGCTCACCACCAGGGGCTCGGAGGGTGAAAATTACCAATGAGCAGTTCTTC. Its translation: CASSPPGARRVKITNEQFF.

In regard to this clone: Other DNA variants within this sample encode the same CDR3. The chain couples TRBV11-3 to TRBJ2-1; possible D gene TRBD2, 5 bases. V lost 5 bases, J lost 4 bases, and 21 bases lay in between. This CDR3 contains 17 residues. The V gene's germline CDR1 is SGHNT and CDR2 YENEEA. The CDR3 spells CASSEEGPASLYNEQFF. CDR3 in DNA: TGTGCCAGCAGCGAAGAAGGTCCGGCTAGCCTTTACAATGAGCAGTTCTTC.

The V and J genes are TRBV19 and TRBJ2-1; 7 bases match TRBD2. The CDR3 consists of 15 residues. The germline V gene encodes CDR1 LNHDA and CDR2 SQIVND (reference sequence). The J segment lost 7 bases and the V segment lost 4 bases, leaving 10 bases of the junction unmatched. CDR3 amino acids: CASSRPGLRDNEQFF. CDR3 coding DNA: TGTGCCAGTAGTAGGCCGGGACTACGAGATAATGAGCAGTTCTTC.

For this clone: At one end, the junction sequence differs from germline, possibly due to a read error. The rearrangement joins TRBV2 to TRBJ2-1, with TRBD1 matching over 10 bases. The CDR3 is 14 residues long. Germline lookup yields CDR1 SNHLY and CDR2 FYNNEI. CDR3 coding DNA: TGTGCCGGCAGCCGGGACAGGGGAATAAATGAGCAGTTCTTC. It encodes CAGSRDRGINEQFF.

The chain carries TRBV28 and TRBJ1-1; TRBD1 agrees at 7 bases. After removal of 1 base from V and 6 bases from J, the junction contained 14 bases not matched to a gene. This CDR3 contains 17 residues. Germline CDR1 and CDR2: MDHEN and SYDVKM. For the CDR3, the DNA is TGTGCCAGCAGTTTATTCCCCCCACAGGGGCCGGGGGCTGAAGCTTTCTTT. This encodes CASSLFPPQGPGAEAFF.

This clone was observed a few times. The CDR3 region has the DNA TGTGCCAGCAGCCCCAGGGGGGCCGGCACCGGGGAGCTGTTTTTT. Its protein product is CASSPRGAGTGELFF. The rearrangement links TRBV7-2 to TRBJ2-2, with a weak D call TRBD1 (7 bases). CDR1 is SGHTA, CDR2 FQGNSA, per germline. The CDR3 length is 15 residues. Trimming cost V 5 bases and J 4 bases, with 14 bases left between them.

V gene TRBV5-1 combines with J gene TRBJ1-2; D remains ambiguous. The CDR3 covers 16 residues. The V end was cut by 4 bases, the J end by 3 bases, with 19 bases between. Germline V gives CDR1 SGHRS, CDR2 YFSETQ. In DNA, the CDR3 is TGCGCCAGCAGCCGGCGAGGGATTCAGGCGGACTATGGCTACACCTTC. The encoded protein is CASSRRGIQADYGYTF.

The chain links TRBV5-1 to TRBJ1-1, with D maybe TRBD1 (5 bases). V was pared by 7 bases and J by 0 bases, with 13 bases between. Germline V gene lookup returns CDR1 SGHRS and CDR2 YFSETQ. This CDR3 is 14 amino acids long. The CDR3 loop is CASQEGALNTEAFF. Written as DNA, the CDR3 is TGCGCCAGCCAGGAAGGGGCCCTGAACACTGAAGCTTTCTTT.

Only a few counts were recorded for this clone. The gene calls are TRBV18 and TRBJ2-7; the match to TRBD2 covers 13 bases. V shed 6 bases and J 5 bases; nucleotides not matched to a gene: 4. The germline V gene encodes CDR1 KGHSH and CDR2 LQKENI. The length of the CDR3 is 14 residues. CDR3 residues: CASSVLAGGHEQYF. CDR3 in DNA: TGTGCCAGCTCTGTACTAGCGGGAGGGCACGAGCAGTACTTC.